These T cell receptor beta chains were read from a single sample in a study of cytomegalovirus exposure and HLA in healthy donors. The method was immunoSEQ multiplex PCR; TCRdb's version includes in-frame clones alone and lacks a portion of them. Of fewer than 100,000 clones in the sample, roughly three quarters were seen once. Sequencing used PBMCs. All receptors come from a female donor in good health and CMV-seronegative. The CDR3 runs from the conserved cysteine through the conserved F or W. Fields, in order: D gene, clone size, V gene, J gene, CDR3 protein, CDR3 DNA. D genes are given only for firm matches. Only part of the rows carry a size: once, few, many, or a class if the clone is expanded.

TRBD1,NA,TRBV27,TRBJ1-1,CASSLSGDRAEWVTEAFF,TGTGCCAGCAGTTTATCAGGCGACAGGGCAGAATGGGTCACTGAAGCTTTCTTT
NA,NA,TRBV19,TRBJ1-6,CASSIQTGFGSYNSPLHF,TGTGCCAGTAGTATACAAACGGGATTCGGCTCCTATAATTCACCCCTCCACTTT
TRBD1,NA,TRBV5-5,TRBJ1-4,CASSGPGTENEKLFF,TGTGCCAGCAGCGGACCCGGGACAGAGAATGAAAAACTGTTTTTT
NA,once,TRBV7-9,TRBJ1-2,CASSLDRTLTNYGYTF,TGTGCCAGCAGCCTCGACAGGACATTAACTAACTATGGCTACACCTTC
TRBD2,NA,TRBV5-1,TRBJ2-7,CASSFGLPVTGTSGRRSYEQYF,TGCGCCAGCAGTTTTGGACTACCCGTCACCGGGACTAGCGGGAGAAGATCCTACGAGCAGTACTTC
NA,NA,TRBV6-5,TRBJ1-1,CASRPARIRVTEAFF,TGTGCCAGCAGACCTGCAAGAATTCGGGTCACTGAAGCTTTCTTT
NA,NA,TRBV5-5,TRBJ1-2,CASSPLQGRNIVRGYTF,TGTGCCAGCAGCCCTTTACAGGGAAGGAACATCGTGAGGGGCTACACCTTC
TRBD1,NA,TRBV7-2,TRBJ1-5,CASSLGAPGQGLGPQHF,TGTGCCAGCAGCTTAGGTGCCCCGGGACAGGGGTTAGGGCCCCAGCATTTT
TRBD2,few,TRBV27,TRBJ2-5,CASSSTGTSGGTWETQYF,TGTGCCAGCAGTTCGACCGGGACTAGCGGGGGTACCTGGGAGACCCAGTACTTC
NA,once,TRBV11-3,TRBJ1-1,CASSFQGTGKAFF,TGTGCCAGCAGTTTTCAGGGTACTGGGAAAGCTTTCTTT
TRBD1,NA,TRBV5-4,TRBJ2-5,CASSLGYGTGRETQYF,TGTGCCAGCAGCTTGGGGTATGGGACAGGGCGAGAGACCCAGTACTTC
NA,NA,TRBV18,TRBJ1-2,CASSLTRENYGYTF,TGTGCCAGCTCACTAACCCGGGAAAACTATGGCTACACCTTC
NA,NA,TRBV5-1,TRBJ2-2,CASSMMGLDNTGELFF,TGCGCCAGCAGCATGATGGGACTCGACAACACCGGGGAGCTGTTTTTT
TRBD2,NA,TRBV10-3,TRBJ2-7,CAISDGLAGVYEQYF,TGTGCCATCAGTGACGGACTAGCGGGAGTTTACGAGCAGTACTTC
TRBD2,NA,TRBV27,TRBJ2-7,CASSFSSLAGMGEQYF,TGTGCCAGCAGTTTTTCGAGTCTAGCGGGGATGGGCGAGCAGTACTTC
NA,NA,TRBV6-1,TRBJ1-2,CANSQGTAYGYTF,TGTGCCAACTCGCAGGGGACCGCCTATGGCTACACCTTC
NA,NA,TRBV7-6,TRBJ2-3,CASSLEVGSNTDTQYF,TGTGCCAGCAGCTTAGAGGTCGGGAGCAACACAGATACGCAGTATTTT
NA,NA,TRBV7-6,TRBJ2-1,CASSLNRISSYNEQFF,TGTGCCAGCAGCTTAAACAGGATAAGCTCCTACAATGAGCAGTTCTTC
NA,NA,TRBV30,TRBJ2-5,CAWGGETQYF,TGTGCCTGGGGAGGGGAGACCCAGTACTTC
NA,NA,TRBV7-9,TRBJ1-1,CASSLARGGDTEAFF,TGTGCCAGCAGCTTAGCACGGGGGGGGGACACTGAAGCTTTCTTT
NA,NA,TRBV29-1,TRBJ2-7,CSVYVPTREQYF,TGCAGCGTCTACGTCCCAACCCGCGAGCAGTACTTC
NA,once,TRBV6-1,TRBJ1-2,CASRGDGRGYTF,TGTGCCAGCCGGGGTGATGGGCGGGGCTACACCTTC
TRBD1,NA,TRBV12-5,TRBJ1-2,CASGTGQTYGYTF,TGTGCTAGTGGGACGGGACAGACCTATGGCTACACCTTC
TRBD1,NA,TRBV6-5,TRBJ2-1,CASKRRDRGTEQFF,TGTGCCAGCAAGCGCCGGGACAGGGGGACTGAGCAGTTCTTC
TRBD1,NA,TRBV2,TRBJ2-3,CASPTGNDFTDTQYF,TGTGCCAGCCCGACAGGGAATGACTTCACAGATACGCAGTATTTT
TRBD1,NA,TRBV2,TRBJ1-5,CASSEGRNRGNQPQHF,TGTGCCAGCAGTGAGGGTCGGAACAGGGGGAATCAGCCCCAGCATTTT
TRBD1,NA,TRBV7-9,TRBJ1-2,CASSPWDRPAEGYTF,TGTGCCAGCAGCCCATGGGACAGGCCGGCGGAAGGCTACACCTTC
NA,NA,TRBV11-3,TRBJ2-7,CASSLAGGWVSYEQYF,TGTGCCAGCAGCTTAGCCGGGGGATGGGTTAGCTACGAGCAGTACTTC
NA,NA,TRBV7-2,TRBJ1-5,CASSQEGSQPQHF,TGTGCCAGCAGTCAAGAGGGAAGTCAGCCCCAGCATTTT
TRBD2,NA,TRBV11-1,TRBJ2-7,CASSALTSGTYEQYF,TGTGCCAGCAGCGCACTGACTAGCGGGACCTACGAGCAGTACTTC
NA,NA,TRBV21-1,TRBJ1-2,CASSTKGQVYGYTF,TGTGCCAGCAGCACTAAGGGACAGGTCTATGGCTACACCTTC
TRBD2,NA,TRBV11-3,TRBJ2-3,CASSLNPFSGRTTDTQYF,TGTGCCAGCAGCTTAAACCCTTTTAGCGGGAGGACCACAGATACGCAGTATTTT
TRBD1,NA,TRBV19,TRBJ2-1,CASIGQGYNEQFF,TGTGCTAGTATAGGACAGGGCTACAATGAGCAGTTCTTC
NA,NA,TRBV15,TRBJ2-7,CATSRDLRWDTTYEQYF,TGTGCCACCAGCAGAGATCTTAGGTGGGACACTACCTACGAGCAGTACTTC
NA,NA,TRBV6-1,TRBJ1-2,CASSRGFDGYTF,TGTGCCAGCAGCCGGGGGTTCGATGGCTACACCTTC
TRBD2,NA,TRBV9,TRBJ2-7,CASSTTGTSSHEQYF,TGTGCCAGCAGCACAACCGGGACTAGCTCCCACGAGCAGTACTTC
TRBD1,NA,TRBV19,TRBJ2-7,CASALQGAYEQYF,TGTGCCTCGGCCCTGCAGGGGGCCTACGAGCAGTACTTC
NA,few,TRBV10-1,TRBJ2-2,CASSETGTPMCVAGELFF,TGCGCCAGCAGTGAGACCGGGACTCCTATGTGTGTCGCCGGGGAGCTGTTTTTT
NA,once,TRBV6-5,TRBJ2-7,CASSPPGFYEQYF,TGTGCCAGCAGCCCTCCCGGGTTCTACGAGCAGTACTTC
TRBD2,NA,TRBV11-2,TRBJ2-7,CASSFSPSGSYEQYF,TGTGCCAGCAGCTTTAGCCCTAGCGGATCCTACGAGCAGTACTTC
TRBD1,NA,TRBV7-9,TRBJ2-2,CASSDRDSSSGELFF,TGTGCCAGCAGCGACCGGGACAGTAGCTCCGGGGAGCTGTTTTTT
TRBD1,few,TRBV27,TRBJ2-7,CASSLGTGAYEQYF,TGTGCCAGCAGTCTTGGGACAGGCGCCTACGAGCAGTACTTC
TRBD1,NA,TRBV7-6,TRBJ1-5,CASSLGQGPGQPQHF,TGTGCCAGCAGCTTAGGACAGGGGCCAGGTCAGCCCCAGCATTTT
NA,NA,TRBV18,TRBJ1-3,CASSPGPPGAIYF,TGTGCCAGCTCACCCGGACCTCCCGGGGCCATATATTTT
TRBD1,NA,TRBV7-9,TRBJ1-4,CASSVKGQDNEKLFF,TGTGCCAGCAGCGTCAAGGGACAGGATAATGAAAAACTGTTTTTT
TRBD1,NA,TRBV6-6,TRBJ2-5,CASSQPGQGRETQYF,TGTGCCAGCAGTCAACCGGGACAGGGGAGGGAGACCCAGTACTTC
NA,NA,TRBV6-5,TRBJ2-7,CASSYRYKNYEQYF,TGTGCCAGCAGTTATCGGTACAAAAACTACGAGCAGTACTTC